Below, 32 T cell receptor beta chains from the same sample are listed, as sequenced in a study of blood T cell repertoires in COVID-19. Sequencing used immunoSEQ multiplex PCR; TCRdb keeps in-frame clones, though not all of them. The data show 60,000 or so clones, roughly 93% seen once. Source material: peripheral blood. These receptors were collected from a human donor in a cohort sampled during active COVID-19.

The chain uses TRBV6-2 or TRBV6-3 and TRBJ2-7; D unresolved. The CDR3 contains 12 residues. Trimming took off 2 bases at V and 5 bases at J, with 7 bases between the two ends. Germline V gene lookup returns CDR1 MNHEY and CDR2 SVGEGT. CDR3: CASSYGVDEQYF. The DNA of the CDR3 is TGTGCCAGCAGTTACGGAGTGGACGAGCAGTACTTC.

This chain joins TRBV7-2 and TRBJ2-5; tentative D call: TRBD1 (5 bases). The germline V and J ends were trimmed by 6 bases and 2 bases, with 10 bases remaining between them. This CDR3 contains 13 residues. Germline V gene data show CDR1 as SGHTA and CDR2 as FQGNSA. CDR3 nucleotide sequence: TGTGCCAGCAGAGGGGATACACAAGAGACCCAGTACTTC. It encodes CASRGDTQETQYF.

The chain recombines TRBV7-3 with TRBJ1-3; D gene uncertain. CDR1 and CDR2 (germline): SGHTA, FQGTGA. This CDR3 has 17 amino acids. Trimming removed 1 base at V and 0 bases at J, with 13 bases between. The CDR3 sequence: CASSLMGVSSSGNTIYF. CDR3 bases: TGTGCCAGCAGCTTAATGGGAGTTTCTTCCTCTGGAAACACCATATATTTT.

CDR3 in DNA: TGTGCCAGCAGCCAAGGAGCTAGCGGGTTCACAGATACGCAGTATTTT. Translated, it gives CASSQGASGFTDTQYF. The chain joins TRBV6-2 or TRBV6-3 to TRBJ2-3; 8 bases align to TRBD2. V trimming: 6 bases; J trimming: 2 bases; junction bases outside the gene matches: 10. Germline values: CDR1 MNHEY, CDR2 SVGEGT. This CDR3 has 16 residues.

V is TRBV3-1 (or the pseudogene TRBV3-2) and J is TRBJ2-3; perhaps TRBD2 as D (6 bases). The V end lost 3 bases, the J end lost 4 bases, and 8 bases lay between the germline ends. The CDR3 is 13 residues long. Germline CDR1 reads LGHDT; CDR2 reads YNNKEL (reference sequence). CDR3 residues: CASSQGGADTQYF. The DNA for the CDR3 is TGTGCCAGCAGCCAGGGGGGAGCAGATACGCAGTATTTT.

The chain joins TRBV19 to TRBJ2-7; perhaps TRBD1 as D (6 bases). This CDR3 spans 14 amino acids. The ends were cut back, 5 bases at V and 1 base at J, with 12 bases in the middle. The germline CDR1 and CDR2 sequences are LNHDA and SQIVND (reference sequence). CDR3 sequence: CASSADTGSYEQYF. The CDR3 DNA sequence: TGTGCCAGTAGTGCCGATACAGGGTCCTACGAGCAGTACTTC.

V and J are TRBV3-1 (or the pseudogene TRBV3-2) and TRBJ1-6, with 7 positions matching TRBD1. This CDR3 is 15 amino acids long. Germline values: CDR1 LGHDT, CDR2 YNNKEL (reference sequence). J was trimmed by 9 bases and V by 4 bases; bases with no gene match: 9. This CDR3 reads CASSRAPGQISPLHF. CDR3 nucleotides: TGTGCCAGCAGCCGAGCCCCGGGACAGATTTCACCCCTCCACTTT.

The chain uses TRBV12-5 and TRBJ2-5; 11 nucleotides line up with TRBD2. J gave up 4 bases and V 5 bases, and 3 bases lay outside the gene matches. The CDR3 is made up of 14 amino acids. The germline V gene has CDR1 LGHNT and CDR2 FRNRAP. The CDR3 sequence: CASGLGLAGETQYF. In DNA, the CDR3 is TGTGCTAGTGGTCTCGGACTAGCGGGAGAGACCCAGTACTTC.

As regards this clone: Compared with germline, one end of the junction differs, possibly owing to a read error. This chain joins TRBV7-9 and TRBJ2-1; D may be TRBD1 (6 bases). The CDR3 is 15 residues long. Germline V gene sequence: CDR1 SEHNR, CDR2 FQNEAQ (reference sequence). The CDR3 nucleotides read TGTGCCAGCAGCATAGCCAGGGGATGGTCCGATGAGCAGTTCTTC. It encodes CASSIARGWSDEQFF.

The chain combines TRBV29-1 with TRBJ2-2, with TRBD1 identical over 8 bases. CDR1 SQVTM and CDR2 ANQGSEA come from the germline V gene. The CDR3 runs to 13 residues. The V segment lost 6 bases and the J segment 8 bases; nucleotides outside the gene matches: 8. The CDR3 coding sequence is TGCAGCGTAACCTGGACAGGGAGGGGGGAGCTGTTTTTT. It translates to CSVTWTGRGELFF.

The chain uses TRBV6-1 and TRBJ2-7; 8 bases match TRBD1. Germline V lookup: CDR1 MNHNS, CDR2 SASEGT. The CDR3 runs 14 residues. The trim removed 3 bases at V and 2 bases at J, leaving 3 bases unmatched. Here the CDR3 DNA reads TGTGCCAGCAGTGATTTCAGGGGGCCCTACGAGCAGTACTTC. This sequence encodes CASSDFRGPYEQYF.

The chain uses TRBV18 and TRBJ2-7; D is possibly TRBD1 (5 bases). The CDR3 consists of 13 residues. Germline lookup yields CDR1 KGHSH and CDR2 LQKENI. V lost 1 base, J lost 8 bases, and 12 bases lay in between. The CDR3, as DNA: TGTGCCAGCTCACCACGAGACACGGACAAGCAGTACTTC. It translates to CASSPRDTDKQYF. Full variable domain (rest looked up from reference TRBV18 and TRBJ2-7): NAGVMQNPRHLVRRRGQEARLRCSPMKGHSHVYWYRQLPEEGLKFMVYLQKENIIDESGMPKERFSAEFPKEGPSILRIQQVVRGDSAAYFCASSPRDTDKQYFGPGTRLTVT.

This chain connects TRBV5-1 to TRBJ1-4; 8 bases map to TRBD1. Trimming removed 4 bases from V and 2 bases from J; junction bases left unmatched: 7. CDR1 is SGHRS and CDR2 is YFSETQ in the germline V gene. The CDR3 consists of 16 residues. The CDR3 is CASSQRQGPTNEKLFF. The CDR3 region has the DNA TGCGCCAGCAGCCAGAGACAGGGGCCCACTAATGAAAAACTGTTTTTT. Looking up the rest from reference TRBV5-1 and TRBJ1-4 gives the full variable domain: KAGVTQTPRYLIKTRGQQVTLSCSPISGHRSVSWYQQTPGQGLQFLFEYFSETQRNKGNFPGRFSGRQFSNSRSEMNVSTLELGDSALYLCASSQRQGPTNEKLFFGSGTQLSVL.

V is TRBV5-4 and J is TRBJ2-2, with D possibly being TRBD2 (5 bases). Germline CDR1 is SGHNT and CDR2 is YYREEE (reference sequence). The V end was cut by 4 bases, the J end by 5 bases, with 15 bases between. The CDR3 length is 15 residues. The CDR3 protein is CASSGTTGETGELFF. CDR3 bases: TGTGCCAGCAGCGGTACGACTGGGGAGACCGGGGAGCTGTTTTTT.

The table lists this clone with a count of one. This chain connects TRBV9 to TRBJ2-1, with TRBD2 identical over 8 bases. CDR1 SGDLS and CDR2 YYNGEE come from the germline V gene. The V gene end was trimmed by 4 bases and the J gene end by 5 bases; junction bases not matched to a gene: 11. This CDR3 is built from 16 residues. CDR3 sequence reads: CASSSRGGGGNNEQFF. The CDR3, as DNA: TGTGCCAGCAGCTCCCGGGGGGGAGGGGGAAACAATGAGCAGTTCTTC.

This clone came up a few times. The V call is TRBV29-1, the J call TRBJ2-1; TRBD2 matches 8 bases. Germline V CDR1 and CDR2: SQVTM, ANQGSEA. V lost 2 bases to trimming and J lost 3 bases; unmatched junction nucleotides: 12. The CDR3 has 17 residues. The chain's CDR3 is CSVELAKAGVVYNEQFF. The CDR3 DNA reads as TGCAGCGTTGAACTAGCGAAAGCGGGAGTGGTCTACAATGAGCAGTTCTTC.

The V call is TRBV4-3, the J call TRBJ2-3; TRBD1 matches 9 bases. CDR1 is LGHNA, CDR2 YSLEER, per germline. Germline trimming cut 5 bases from V and 2 bases from J; bases unmatched to any gene: 8. This CDR3 has 16 residues. CDR3 nucleotide sequence: TGCGCCAGCAGCACCGGGACAGGGTTGCTCACAGATACGCAGTATTTT. It encodes CASSTGTGLLTDTQYF.

The rearrangement uses TRBV4-3 and TRBJ2-7, with 8 bases fitting TRBD2. This CDR3 is 16 amino acids long. Per the germline V gene, CDR1 is LGHNA and CDR2 is YSLEER. V dropped 1 base and J dropped 2; count of bases not matched to a gene: 7. The CDR3: CASSQGGFGRAYEQYF. In nucleotides, the CDR3 is TGCGCCAGCAGCCAAGGCGGTTTCGGGAGGGCCTACGAGCAGTACTTC.

This chain's CDR3 is CASSLPGLGGETQYF. The CDR3 nucleotides are TGTGCCAGCAGTTTACCGGGGTTAGGGGGAGAGACCCAGTACTTC. The rearrangement uses TRBV6-2 or TRBV6-3 and TRBJ2-5; D is perhaps TRBD1 (6 bases). Germline V CDR1 and CDR2: MNHEY, SVGEGT. The CDR3 consists of 15 residues. V gave up 4 bases and J gave up 4 bases, with 16 bases separating them.

The CDR3 is CASSLKGAGNEKLFF. CDR3 nucleotide sequence: TGTGCCAGCAGTTTGAAAGGGGCGGGGAATGAAAAACTGTTTTTT. This chain uses TRBV27 with TRBJ1-4; D perhaps matches TRBD1 (5 bases). CDR3 length equals 15 residues. V lost 3 bases and J 5 bases, leaving 13 bases between the germline ends. In germline, CDR1 is MNHEY, CDR2 SMNVEV (reference sequence).

The chain carries TRBV21-1 and TRBJ2-1; the table gives TRBD1 as D, unverified against the DNA. TRBV21-1 represents a pseudogene. The CDR3 runs 17 residues. DNA for the CDR3: TGTGCCAGCAGCAAGGGTATGGGACAGGGCCTAGGGAATGAGCAGTTCTTC. Translation gives CASSKGMGQGLGNEQFF.

This clone was counted a few times. Germline and junction disagree at one end, which may indicate a read error. The V and J genes are TRBV18 and TRBJ2-1; 7 nucleotides agree with TRBD2. Germline V gene data show CDR1 as KGHSH and CDR2 as LQKENI. The CDR3 has 20 residues. The CDR3 here is CVSSPVRGASGKPSYNEQFF. DNA for the CDR3: TGTGTCAGCTCACCAGTTCGTGGAGCTAGCGGCAAACCGTCCTACAATGAGCAGTTCTTC. Based on the CDR3 plus reference TRBV18 and TRBJ2-1, the full variable domain is NAGVMQNPRHLVRRRGQEARLRCSPMKGHSHVYWYRQLPEEGLKFMVYLQKENIIDESGMPKERFSAEFPKEGPSILRIQQVVRGDSAAYFCVSSPVRGASGKPSYNEQFFGPGTRLTVL.

This clone has more than one count but fewer than ten. CDR3 nucleotide sequence: TGTGCCAGCAGCCGGGGGGTTGTGGACACTGAAGCTTTCTTT. Translating gives CASSRGVVDTEAFF. The chain recombines TRBV11-3 with TRBJ1-1; D perhaps matches TRBD1 (5 bases). The germline V gene encodes CDR1 SGHNT and CDR2 YENEEA. CDR3 length: 14 amino acids. Trimming shortened V by 5 bases and J by 3 bases, and 13 bases separated the two germline ends.

The chain joins TRBV9 to TRBJ2-7, with 9 bases identical to TRBD1. The CDR3 has 14 residues. With 7 bases clipped from V and 4 bases from J, the junction kept 9 bases outside the gene matches. Looked up from germline, CDR1 is SGDLS and CDR2 is YYNGEE. CDR3 in amino acids: CASGAGQGFYEQYF. CDR3 sequence (DNA): TGTGCCAGCGGGGCGGGACAGGGTTTTTACGAGCAGTACTTC.

The J gene is TRBJ2-2, the V gene TRBV10-1, with TRBD2 as a possible D gene (5 bases). Germline V gene sequence: CDR1 WNHNN, CDR2 SYGVQD (reference sequence). V was cut by 0 bases and J by 4 bases, with 18 bases left in between. The CDR3 runs to 18 residues. The CDR3 is CASSESIVSGSVTGELFF. CDR3 DNA sequence: TGCGCCAGCAGTGAGTCGATAGTCTCGGGGAGCGTCACCGGGGAGCTGTTTTTT.

The genes are TRBV5-1 and TRBJ2-7; TRBD2 aligns across 8 bases. J lost 4 bases, V lost 0 bases, and 9 bases had no gene match. CDR3 size: 16 residues. CDR1 is SGHRS and CDR2 is YFSETQ in the germline V gene. The CDR3: CASSLVASGRGYEQYF. CDR3 nucleotides: TGCGCCAGCAGCTTGGTCGCTAGCGGGCGGGGATACGAGCAGTACTTC.

The J gene is TRBJ2-7, the V gene TRBV5-4, with TRBD2 matching 12 bases. The V and J ends lost 4 bases and 1 base, in that order; junction bases with no gene match: 6. The CDR3 is made up of 16 amino acids. Per the germline V gene, CDR1 is SGHNT and CDR2 is YYREEE (reference sequence). The CDR3 DNA reads TGTGCCAGCAGCCCTGGGACTAGCGGGCGTTCCTACGAGCAGTACTTC. Its protein product is CASSPGTSGRSYEQYF. The full variable domain, rest sourced from reference TRBV5-4 and TRBJ2-7, is ETGVTQSPTHLIKTRGQQVTLRCSSQSGHNTVSWYQQALGQGPQFIFQYYREEENGRGNFPPRFSGLQFPNYSSELNVNALELDDSALYLCASSPGTSGRSYEQYFGPGTRLTVT.

The chain employs TRBV3-1 (or the pseudogene TRBV3-2) and TRBJ2-4; 14 bases fit TRBD2. With 1 base clipped from V and 5 bases from J, the junction kept 7 bases outside the gene matches. This CDR3 is built from 18 residues. CDR1 LGHDT and CDR2 YNNKEL come from the germline V gene (reference sequence). The CDR3 DNA reads TGTGCCAGCAGCCAAGCCCGTCCGACTAGCGGGGGGGAAAACATTCAGTACTTC. As protein: CASSQARPTSGGENIQYF.

The chain carries TRBV11-3 and TRBJ2-3, with D tentatively TRBD2 (6 bases). The ends were cut back, 4 bases at V and 6 bases at J, with 14 bases in the middle. There are 14 residues in the CDR3. Germline V gene lookup returns CDR1 SGHNT and CDR2 YENEEA. The DNA for the CDR3 is TGTGCCAGCAGCTACGTAGCGGCGGGGGATACGCAGTATTTT. Translated: CASSYVAAGDTQYF.

The chain couples TRBV2 to TRBJ2-7; D might be TRBD2 (6 bases). This CDR3 contains 13 residues. The ends were cut back, 4 bases at V and 4 bases at J, with 11 bases in the middle. The germline gives CDR1 SNHLY, CDR2 FYNNEI. The CDR3 DNA is TGTGCCAGCAGTGTCTCGGCGGGGTACGAGCAGTACTTC. Translation gives CASSVSAGYEQYF.

The chain is built from TRBV7-3 and TRBJ2-2, with D hard to call. CDR1 and CDR2 (germline): SGHTA, FQGTGA. V dropped 5 bases and J dropped 7 bases, with 11 bases sitting between them. The CDR3 is 13 residues long. DNA for the CDR3: TGTGCCAGCAGCCCATCGACGGGCGGGGAGCTGTTTTTT. It is translated as CASSPSTGGELFF.

The table lists this clone with a count of one. This chain uses TRBV19 with TRBJ2-3, with TRBD2 identical over 10 bases. V was pared by 7 bases and J by 1 base, with 8 bases of the junction left unmatched. Germline V gene lookup returns CDR1 LNHDA and CDR2 SQIVND (reference sequence). This CDR3 comprises 16 residues. The CDR3 is CASIPQGTSGTDTQYF. The CDR3 DNA reads as TGTGCCAGTATCCCGCAGGGGACTAGCGGCACAGATACGCAGTATTTT.